Below, 13 T cell receptor beta chains from the same sample are listed, as sequenced in a study of T cell repertoires in cytomegalovirus infection. MiXCR was run by TCRdb on the reads, yielding one entry per CDR3 protein. The sample lists around 490,000 distinct CDR3 sequences, about a quarter seen once, with less than 15% in the top ten. The specimen was PBMCs. These TCRs come from a human donor in good health (CMV status not recorded). Some clones in this sample may be carry-over from other donors' samples.

This clonotype was seen a handful of times. The rearrangement uses TRBV11-2 and TRBJ1-1, with a weak D call TRBD1 (5 bases). This CDR3 is built from 14 residues. V lost 2 bases and J lost 4, with 11 bases in between. Germline V CDR1 and CDR2: SGHAT, FQNNGV. The CDR3 protein is CASSLQVGATEAFF. CDR3 in DNA: TGTGCCAGCAGCTTACAGGTCGGGGCCACTGAAGCTTTCTTT.

The chain is built from TRBV27 and TRBJ2-7; TRBD2 is a possible D gene (6 bases). Germline-derived CDR1 and CDR2 are MNHEY and SMNVEV (reference sequence). V lost 5 bases to trimming and J lost 7 bases, with 21 bases between them. This CDR3 region has 15 residues. CDR3 residues: CASSPHRELQPEQYF. CDR3 nucleotides: TGTGCCAGCAGTCCTCACCGGGAGCTACAACCAGAGCAGTACTTC.

The V and J genes are TRBV15 and TRBJ2-7; D call uncertain. Germline assignment: CDR1 LNHNV and CDR2 YYDKDF (reference sequence). This CDR3 region has 13 residues. Trimming shortened V by 1 base and J by 7 bases, and 11 bases separated the two germline ends. CDR3 DNA sequence: TGTGCCACCAGCAGAGCGTTTTTAGAGGAGCAGTACGTC. It translates to CATSRAFLEEQYV.

This rearrangement joins TRBV20-1 to TRBJ2-3; D perhaps matches TRBD2 (6 bases). This CDR3 comprises 16 residues. Trimming pared 1 base from V and 6 bases from J, leaving 20 bases between. Germline V gene sequence: CDR1 DFQATT, CDR2 SNEGSKA (reference sequence). The CDR3 region has the DNA TGCAGTGCTAGAGTGATAACGGGAGATTTGCACGATACGCAGTATTTT. It is translated as CSARVITGDLHDTQYF.

The CDR3 DNA reads TGTGCCACCCTTAGACGGGGTGAAGCTTTCTTT. This translates into CATLRRGEAFF. The rearrangement uses TRBV6-6 and TRBJ1-1; D remains ambiguous. From germline, CDR1 is MNHNY and CDR2 SVGAGI (reference sequence). The CDR3 spans 11 residues. The ends were cut back, 10 bases at V and 7 bases at J, with 13 bases in the middle.

CDR3 sequence (DNA): TGTGCCAGCAGCGTAGATGGACGAGGCAATCAGCCCCAGCATTTT. Translation gives CASSVDGRGNQPQHF. This chain links TRBV9 with TRBJ1-5; D remains ambiguous. Per the germline V gene, CDR1 is SGDLS and CDR2 is YYNGEE. Trimming left V 0 bases short and J 2 bases short, with 9 bases between. This CDR3 comprises 15 residues.

This clonotype showed up just a few times. The chain links TRBV14 to TRBJ1-6, with D hard to call. The CDR3 has 20 residues. V lost 0 bases and J lost 4, with 22 bases in between. Germline V CDR1 and CDR2: SGHDN, FVKESK. The CDR3 loop is CASSQDHFFEPGGYNSPLHF. In nucleotides, the CDR3 is TGTGCCAGCAGCCAAGACCATTTTTTCGAGCCTGGAGGGTATAATTCACCCCTCCACTTT.

Written as DNA, the CDR3 is TGTGCCAGCAGTGACCGATATTCAACTAATGAAAAACTGTTTTTT. Translation gives CASSDRYSTNEKLFF. This rearrangement joins TRBV2 to TRBJ1-4; the D is unclear. Trimming removed 3 bases at V and 0 bases at J, with 8 bases between. The germline V gene encodes CDR1 SNHLY and CDR2 FYNNEI. This CDR3 has 15 amino acids.

This clonotype was observed a few times. The CDR3 loop is CASSPSTGGGGEQFF. The DNA for the CDR3 is TGTGCCAGCTCACCTTCGACAGGGGGAGGCGGTGAGCAGTTCTTC. The rearrangement links TRBV18 to TRBJ2-1; 9 bases line up with TRBD1. This CDR3 region has 15 residues. V lost 3 bases, J lost 9 bases, and 9 bases stayed unmatched. Germline values: CDR1 KGHSH, CDR2 LQKENI.

The rearrangement uses TRBV4-1 and TRBJ1-2; 7 bases line up with TRBD1. In germline, CDR1 is MGHRA, CDR2 YSYEKL. Trimming took 1 base from V and 4 from J; bases not matched to a gene: 3. The CDR3 sequence is 14 residues long. The CDR3 bases are TGCGCCAGCAGCCAAGTTGCAGGGGGCTATGGCTACACCTTC. This sequence encodes CASSQVAGGYGYTF.

This clonotype has just a few counts. V usage is TRBV7-9 and J usage is TRBJ2-5, with unresolved D. CDR1 SEHNR and CDR2 FQNEAQ come from the germline V gene (reference sequence). V lost 4 bases and J 5 bases, leaving 14 bases between the germline ends. This CDR3 has 14 residues. CDR3 region: CASSSRTPVETQYF. In DNA, the CDR3 is TGTGCCAGCAGCTCACGAACCCCTGTGGAGACCCAGTACTTC.

This clonotype was detected ten times or more. This chain connects TRBV7-9 to TRBJ2-1; TRBD2 aligns across 7 bases. Trimming at V came to 4 bases and at J to 0 bases, leaving 15 bases not matched to a gene. This CDR3 has 19 amino acids. From germline, CDR1 is SEHNR and CDR2 FQNEAQ (reference sequence). The CDR3 coding sequence is TGTGCCAGCAGCTCAACCGGGACTACTTTAGTCGACTCCTACAATGAGCAGTTCTTC. Amino acids: CASSSTGTTLVDSYNEQFF.

The V and J genes are TRBV10-3 and TRBJ2-3; possibly TRBD2 for D (6 bases). CDR1 is ENHRY, CDR2 SYGVKD, per germline. The CDR3 is 18 amino acids. Deletions cut 4 bases from V and 6 bases from J, with 26 bases between. This CDR3 is CAISVSRDLEGGTDTQYF. The CDR3 bases are TGTGCCATCAGTGTCTCGAGGGACTTAGAGGGTGGTACGGATACGCAGTATTTT.